Each of the 21 T cell receptor beta chains below was sequenced from the same sample in a study of shared clonotypes between healthy human individuals. Data came from immunoSEQ multiplex PCR; TCRdb stores just in-frame clones and leaves some out. The sample has about 1 million clones, approximately 72% seen once. Sequencing was performed on memory CD4+ T cells sorted from blood. Subset here: CD45RA-negative fraction. The receptors originated from a man between 18 and 35 years old in good health.

This clone was found once. V gene TRBV30 combines with J gene TRBJ2-5; D is undetermined. Per germline, CDR1 GTSNPN and CDR2 SVGIG (reference sequence). This CDR3 is built from 13 residues. V lost 2 bases and J lost 2, with 9 bases in between. The DNA for the CDR3 is TGTGCCTGGAGTTCAGGCTTTCAAGAGACCCAGTACTTC. This gives the protein CAWSSGFQETQYF.

V usage is TRBV5-5 and J usage is TRBJ1-5, with 7 bases matching TRBD1. Germline values: CDR1 SGHKS, CDR2 YYEKEE (reference sequence). The CDR3 runs to 15 residues. The V gene end was trimmed by 3 bases and the J gene end by 2 bases; junction bases not matched to a gene: 5. CDR3 sequence reads: CASSWTGQGNQPQHF. CDR3 sequence (DNA): TGTGCCAGCAGCTGGACAGGACAGGGCAATCAGCCCCAGCATTTT.

This clone was picked up one time. The chain joins TRBV4-1 to TRBJ2-3; no definite D call. This CDR3 region has 15 residues. V lost 5 bases and J lost 0, with 12 bases in between. Germline CDR1 is MGHRA and CDR2 is YSYEKL. The CDR3: CASSLAQTSTDTQYF. The CDR3 DNA reads as TGCGCCAGCAGCTTGGCACAGACAAGCACAGATACGCAGTATTTT.

The chain carries TRBV11-2 and TRBJ2-7; the match to TRBD2 covers 11 bases. V was pared by 7 bases and J by 0 bases, with 17 bases of the junction left unmatched. This CDR3 has 19 residues. Germline CDR1 and CDR2: SGHAT and FQNNGV. As DNA, the CDR3 is TGTGCCAGCACCCCTTCCCTAGCGGGGGGACGCAGGAGCTCCTACGAGCAGTACTTC. Protein: CASTPSLAGGRRSSYEQYF.

The chain is built from TRBV5-4 and TRBJ2-7; D is perhaps TRBD1 or TRBD2 (5 bases each). The CDR3 has 10 amino acids. V gave up 10 bases and J gave up 5 bases, with 10 bases separating them. Germline CDR1 reads SGHNT; CDR2 reads YYREEE (reference sequence). In nucleotides, the CDR3 is TGTGCCTGGGGGTTCGACGAGCAGTACTTC. Protein sequence: CAWGFDEQYF.

This clone showed up just a few times. V usage is TRBV4-1 and J usage is TRBJ1-6; possible D gene TRBD1, 6 bases. Between the trimmed V and J ends, which lost 1 base and 6 bases, there was a span of 13 bases. Germline CDR1 reads MGHRA; CDR2 reads YSYEKL. CDR3 length: 16 residues. CDR3 protein: CASSQGSTGSNSPLHF. CDR3 nucleotide sequence: TGCGCCAGCAGCCAAGGATCTACAGGGAGTAATTCACCCCTCCACTTT.

The chain recombines TRBV5-8 with TRBJ1-5; 10 positions agree with TRBD1. The CDR3 runs to 15 residues. With 0 bases clipped from V and 5 bases from J, the junction kept 2 bases outside the gene matches. Germline lookup yields CDR1 SGHTS and CDR2 YDEGEE. In DNA form, the CDR3 reads TGTGCCAGCAGCTTGGTGGGACAGGGGTATCAGCCCCAGCATTTT. Encoded protein: CASSLVGQGYQPQHF.

As concerns this clone: The sample has other DNA sequences that encode this CDR3 too. The chain is built from TRBV7-9 and TRBJ2-7; D may be TRBD2 (5 bases). The CDR3 contains 11 residues. Germline loops: CDR1 SEHNR, CDR2 FQNEAQ (reference sequence). V lost 5 bases and J 3 bases, leaving 5 bases between the germline ends. Here the CDR3 reads CASSRGYEQYF. The CDR3 coding sequence is TGTGCCAGCAGCCGGGGCTACGAGCAGTACTTC.

Details on this clone: The junction departs from the called germline gene at one end, perhaps through a read error. The chain uses TRBV2 and TRBJ2-5, with D unresolved. Looked up from germline, CDR1 is SNHLY and CDR2 is FYNNEI. The CDR3 is 10 residues long. CDR3 coding DNA: TGTGCCAGCAGCCAAGGGACCCAGTACTTC. Translating it yields CASSQGTQYF.

The chain uses TRBV11-2 and TRBJ2-7, with a weak D call TRBD2 (7 bases). The CDR3 length is 16 residues. Germline assignment: CDR1 SGHAT and CDR2 FQNNGV. Trimming shortened V by 1 base and J by 2 bases, and 15 bases separated the two germline ends. This chain's CDR3 is CASSLVGGGPTYEQYF. CDR3 in DNA: TGTGCCAGCAGCTTAGTAGGGGGGGGGCCCACCTACGAGCAGTACTTC.

This chain joins TRBV18 and TRBJ2-2; 9 bases are shared with TRBD2. The trim removed 4 bases at V and 4 bases at J, leaving 4 bases unmatched. This CDR3 spans 15 amino acids. Germline-derived CDR1 and CDR2 are KGHSH and LQKENI. The CDR3 spells CASSQSGGTTGELFF. CDR3 coding DNA: TGTGCCAGCTCACAAAGCGGGGGGACCACCGGGGAGCTGTTTTTT.

This chain connects TRBV5-1 to TRBJ2-3; D gene ambiguous. CDR3 length equals 15 residues. V lost 2 bases and J lost 0, with 10 bases in between. Germline V gene data show CDR1 as SGHRS and CDR2 as YFSETQ. CDR3 DNA: TGCGCCAGCAGCTTCTACAGACCTAGCACAGATACGCAGTATTTT. The encoded protein is CASSFYRPSTDTQYF.

V and J are TRBV29-1 and TRBJ2-1; 8 positions match TRBD2. The V gene's germline CDR1 is SQVTM and CDR2 ANQGSEA. The CDR3 length is 18 residues. The ends lost 2 bases at V and 3 bases at J; junction bases unmatched: 15. CDR3 sequence reads: CSVEFLRGGPVSYNEQFF. CDR3 DNA sequence: TGCAGCGTTGAATTTCTCCGGGGGGGGCCTGTTAGCTACAATGAGCAGTTCTTC.

V is TRBV5-1 and J is TRBJ2-5, with D possibly matching TRBD1 (5 bases). The CDR3 contains 14 residues. V dropped 3 bases and J dropped 5 bases, with 14 bases sitting between them. Germline CDR1 is SGHRS and CDR2 is YFSETQ. The CDR3 DNA is TGCGCCAGCAGCTGGACAAACCAAGGGGAGACCCAGTACTTC. Amino acids: CASSWTNQGETQYF.

The chain is built from TRBV15 and TRBJ2-3; 7 nucleotides match TRBD1. V shed 2 bases and J 8 bases; nucleotides not matched to a gene: 7. The CDR3 runs 14 residues. Germline CDR1 is LNHNV and CDR2 is YYDKDF (reference sequence). The DNA of the CDR3 is TGTGCCACCAGCAGAAGGACAGGCTTAGGTACGCAGTATTTT. This sequence encodes CATSRRTGLGTQYF.

The V call is TRBV19, the J call TRBJ2-7; D uncertain. The length of the CDR3 is 14 residues. The V gene's germline CDR1 is LNHDA and CDR2 SQIVND (reference sequence). Trimming pared 2 bases from V and 0 bases from J, leaving 8 bases between. CDR3 loop: CASSIHRGSYEQYF. The CDR3 DNA is TGTGCCAGTAGTATACACAGAGGCTCCTACGAGCAGTACTTC.

This clone was detected only a few times. The chain employs TRBV9 and TRBJ2-5; 9 positions match TRBD1. This CDR3 region has 16 residues. Germline V gives CDR1 SGDLS, CDR2 YYNGEE. The junction had 8 bases not matched to a gene; V was cut back by 1 base and J by 4 bases. CDR3: CASSVSGGTGPETQYF. Here the CDR3 DNA reads TGTGCCAGCAGCGTATCTGGGGGGACAGGGCCAGAGACCCAGTACTTC.

This clone was picked up many times. The chain combines TRBV21-1 with TRBJ1-6; no check of the table's D call, TRBD1, against the DNA was made. TRBV21-1 is tagged as a pseudogene. There are 14 residues in the CDR3. CDR3 protein: CATHDHRENSPLHF. The DNA for the CDR3 is TGTGCCACTCACGACCACAGGGAAAATTCACCCCTCCACTTT.

The CDR3 loop reads CASSFWNSWGTEAFF. CDR3 sequence (DNA): TGTGCCAGCAGCTTCTGGAACAGTTGGGGAACTGAAGCTTTCTTT. The chain links TRBV7-2 to TRBJ1-1, with no clear D. The CDR3 runs 15 residues. Trimming shortened V by 3 bases and J by 5 bases, and 16 bases separated the two germline ends. CDR1 is SGHTA, CDR2 FQGNSA, per germline. The entire variable domain, with the rest obtained from reference TRBV7-2 and TRBJ1-1, is as follows: GAGVSQSPSNKVTEKGKDVELRCDPISGHTALYWYRQSLGQGLEFLIYFQGNSAPDKSGLPSDRFSAERTGGSVSTLTIQRTQQEDSAVYLCASSFWNSWGTEAFFGQGTRLTVV.

This chain uses TRBV10-3 with TRBJ2-1; D may match TRBD1 or TRBD2 (5 bases each). V lost 7 bases and J lost 6, with 13 bases in between. The CDR3 runs 13 residues. Germline V lookup: CDR1 ENHRY, CDR2 SYGVKD. The CDR3 loop reads CAINTGTTNEQFF. Here the CDR3 DNA reads TGTGCCATCAACACCGGGACGACCAATGAGCAGTTCTTC.

V and J are TRBV5-8 and TRBJ1-5, with unresolved D. Trimming stripped 0 bases from V and 5 bases from J, with 15 bases between. The CDR3 has 16 amino acids. CDR1 and CDR2 from the germline V gene are SGHTS and YDEGEE. CDR3 residues: CASSLVWGLGDQPQHF. CDR3 DNA: TGTGCCAGCAGCTTGGTCTGGGGTTTAGGTGATCAGCCCCAGCATTTT.